What follows are 30 T cell receptor beta chains derived from one specimen sequenced in a study of control samples from healthy donors and cancer patients. Measured with immunoSEQ multiplex PCR; TCRdb has only the in-frame clones, and not every one. The table records about 160,000 clones, roughly 95% of them present only once. Material for sequencing was blood. These receptors all come from a woman in her sixties or seventies in good health.

The chain joins TRBV6-6 to TRBJ1-2, with D tentatively TRBD1 (5 bases). Looked up from germline, CDR1 is MNHNY and CDR2 is SVGAGI (reference sequence). The ends were cut back, 8 bases at V and 1 base at J, with 11 bases in the middle. The CDR3 extends over 13 amino acids. The CDR3 sequence: CASHRQGNYGYTF. In DNA form, the CDR3 reads TGTGCCAGCCACCGTCAGGGTAACTATGGCTACACCTTC.

In this sample, this clone turned up a few times. The genes are TRBV5-4 and TRBJ2-7, with TRBD1 identical over 10 bases. Germline V gene lookup returns CDR1 SGHNT and CDR2 YYREEE (reference sequence). The CDR3 length is 14 residues. V lost 4 bases and J lost 2; bases outside the gene matches: 3. CDR3 amino acids: CASSTGQGAYEQYF. CDR3 nucleotides: TGTGCCAGCAGCACCGGACAGGGGGCCTACGAGCAGTACTTC. The full variable domain, in which reference TRBV5-4 and TRBJ2-7 provide the parts outside the CDR3, is ETGVTQSPTHLIKTRGQQVTLRCSSQSGHNTVSWYQQALGQGPQFIFQYYREEENGRGNFPPRFSGLQFPNYSSELNVNALELDDSALYLCASSTGQGAYEQYFGPGTRLTVT.

This chain links TRBV19 with TRBJ1-6, with 8 bases identical to TRBD1. V gave up 1 base and J gave up 7 bases; unmatched junction bases: 3. The CDR3 length is 15 residues. Germline values: CDR1 LNHDA, CDR2 SQIVND (reference sequence). The CDR3 region has the DNA TGTGCCAGTAGTATAGGGCAGGGGGCAAATTCACCCCTCCACTTT. Protein: CASSIGQGANSPLHF.

V is TRBV10-3 and J is TRBJ2-6; TRBD1 might be the D (5 bases). This CDR3 has 15 residues. V gave up 6 bases and J gave up 0 bases, with 9 bases separating them. The V gene's germline CDR1 is ENHRY and CDR2 SYGVKD. The CDR3 here is CAIRQQGSGANVLTF. DNA for the CDR3: TGTGCCATCAGACAGCAGGGCTCTGGGGCCAACGTCCTGACTTTC.

This chain connects TRBV5-1 to TRBJ2-2; D ambiguous. Deletions cut 3 bases from V and 6 bases from J, with 21 bases between. The CDR3 consists of 17 residues. CDR1 and CDR2 (germline): SGHRS, YFSETQ. The CDR3 bases are TGCGCCAGCAGCTCACGACGGCCCTGGCTGGACGCCGGGGAGCTGTTTTTT. Residues: CASSSRRPWLDAGELFF.

The J gene is TRBJ2-1, the V gene TRBV11-3; unclear D gene. The CDR3 runs 12 residues. Germline CDR1 and CDR2: SGHNT and YENEEA. V was pared by 5 bases and J by 4 bases, with 6 bases between. The CDR3 sequence: CASSPGYNEQFF. CDR3 nucleotide sequence: TGTGCCAGCAGCCCAGGATACAATGAGCAGTTCTTC.

The chain joins TRBV7-9 to TRBJ1-2; the D gene is possibly TRBD1 (6 bases). Per the germline V gene, CDR1 is SEHNR and CDR2 is FQNEAQ (reference sequence). This CDR3 is built from 16 residues. Trimming took 7 bases from V and 0 from J, leaving 18 bases between them. CDR3 in DNA: TGTGCCAGCACCGACGGGGGCGGGGCTGCTAACTATGGCTACACCTTC. This sequence encodes CASTDGGGAANYGYTF.

As DNA, the CDR3 is TGTGCCAGCAGTTACTCAGGGGGACAGGGCTATGGCTACACCTTC. As protein: CASSYSGGQGYGYTF. This chain joins TRBV6-5 and TRBJ1-2; 9 positions agree with TRBD1. V shed 0 bases and J 4 bases; nucleotides not matched to a gene: 3. The CDR3 is made up of 15 amino acids. Germline V gives CDR1 MNHEY, CDR2 SVGAGI.

As for this clone: The same CDR3 can be traced to other DNA sequences in this sample. The gene calls are TRBV7-2 and TRBJ1-5; 7 bases agree with TRBD1. The junction had 10 bases not matched to a gene; V was cut back by 8 bases and J by 6 bases. Germline V gene lookup returns CDR1 SGHTA and CDR2 FQGNSA. This CDR3 has 14 amino acids. The CDR3 here is CASGGQGEGQPQHF. The CDR3 nucleotides are TGTGCCAGCGGGGGGCAGGGGGAGGGTCAGCCCCAGCATTTT.

This sequence joins TRBV6-5 and TRBJ2-2; 7 bases are shared with TRBD1. The CDR3 is 14 amino acids. The germline CDR1 and CDR2 sequences are MNHEY and SVGAGI. Germline trimming cut 7 bases from V and 6 bases from J; bases unmatched to any gene: 8. The CDR3 sequence: CASTMTGIPGELFF. The CDR3, as DNA: TGTGCCAGCACCATGACAGGGATTCCCGGGGAGCTGTTTTTT.

The V call is TRBV7-2, the J call TRBJ2-7, with D hard to call. Germline V gene lookup returns CDR1 SGHTA and CDR2 FQGNSA. The CDR3 is made up of 13 amino acids. Trimming pared 2 bases from V and 0 bases from J, leaving 5 bases between. As DNA, the CDR3 is TGTGCCAGCAGCTTAACCTCCTCCTACGAGCAGTACTTC. Protein: CASSLTSSYEQYF.

The J gene is TRBJ2-1, the V gene TRBV7-9; 8 bases are a match to TRBD1. This CDR3 spans 13 amino acids. CDR1 is SEHNR and CDR2 is FQNEAQ in the germline V gene (reference sequence). After removal of 8 bases from V and 2 bases from J, the junction contained 2 bases not matched to a gene. CDR3 region: CASGQGTYNEQFF. DNA of the CDR3: TGTGCCAGCGGACAGGGCACCTACAATGAGCAGTTCTTC.

This chain uses TRBV18 with TRBJ2-1; possibly TRBD1 for D (6 bases). Germline assignment: CDR1 KGHSH and CDR2 LQKENI. V lost 0 bases, J lost 2 bases, and 8 bases lay in between. The CDR3 runs 15 residues. For the CDR3, the DNA is TGTGCCAGCTCACCACCGGGGGCCGCCTACAATGAGCAGTTCTTC. Its translation: CASSPPGAAYNEQFF.

The CDR3 region is CASSFRGTLRTDTQYF. CDR3 sequence (DNA): TGCGCCAGCAGCTTTCGCGGGACTCTTCGCACAGATACGCAGTATTTT. V usage is TRBV5-1 and J usage is TRBJ2-3; a possible D gene is TRBD2 (6 bases). This CDR3 region has 16 residues. V dropped 2 bases and J dropped 1 base, with 14 bases sitting between them. Germline CDR1 reads SGHRS; CDR2 reads YFSETQ.

J is TRBJ2-5 and V is TRBV7-9, with D unclear. This CDR3 is 13 amino acids long. Trimming removed 7 bases at V and 2 bases at J, with 11 bases between. Per germline, CDR1 SEHNR and CDR2 FQNEAQ (reference sequence). CDR3 nucleotide sequence: TGTGCCAGCATCGGCCCAAATCAAGAGACCCAGTACTTC. Amino acids: CASIGPNQETQYF. Variable domain in full (rest from reference TRBV7-9 and TRBJ2-5): DTGVSQNPRHKITKRGQNVTFRCDPISEHNRLYWYRQTLGQGPEFLTYFQNEAQLEKSRLLSDRFSAERPKGSFSTLEIQRTEQGDSAMYLCASIGPNQETQYFGPGTRLLVL.

The table lists this clone with a few counts. This sequence joins TRBV2 and TRBJ1-2; no reliable D call. The germline V and J ends were trimmed by 5 bases and 3 bases, with 10 bases remaining between them. This CDR3 is built from 13 residues. Looked up from germline, CDR1 is SNHLY and CDR2 is FYNNEI. The CDR3 is CASSSRPDYGYTF. CDR3 in DNA: TGTGCCAGCAGTTCAAGACCCGACTATGGCTACACCTTC.

The V and J genes are TRBV3-1 (or the pseudogene TRBV3-2) and TRBJ2-5; possibly TRBD2 for D (7 bases). The V gene lost 7 bases and the J gene lost 5 bases, with 14 bases spanning the gap. The CDR3 totals 13 residues. Germline V gene data show CDR1 as LGHDT and CDR2 as YNNKEL (reference sequence). CDR3 coding DNA: TGTGCCAGCAACGGGGGGCTTTGGGAGACCCAGTACTTC. Translated, it gives CASNGGLWETQYF.

The rearrangement uses TRBV7-8 and TRBJ2-7; the match to TRBD1 covers 7 bases. J lost 4 bases, V lost 5 bases, and 8 bases had no gene match. The CDR3 extends over 14 amino acids. Germline V gives CDR1 SGHVS, CDR2 FQNEAQ. For the CDR3, the DNA is TGTGCCAGCAGCCCCCCGGGACAGCCGTACGAGCAGTACTTC. Translating gives CASSPPGQPYEQYF.

This sequence joins TRBV5-4 and TRBJ2-1, with TRBD2 identical over 9 bases. This CDR3 region has 16 residues. V dropped 6 bases and J dropped 4; count of bases not matched to a gene: 11. Germline V CDR1 and CDR2: SGHNT, YYREEE (reference sequence). The CDR3 loop reads CASTTKRGDFYNEQFF. DNA of the CDR3: TGTGCCAGCACCACGAAGCGGGGGGACTTTTACAATGAGCAGTTCTTC.

This chain links TRBV2 with TRBJ2-7; 7 bases fit TRBD1. CDR1 is SNHLY and CDR2 is FYNNEI in the germline V gene. The CDR3 extends over 17 amino acids. J lost 1 base, V lost 6 bases, and 15 bases had no gene match. The CDR3 here is CASSDRVRTVRSYEQYF. The CDR3 bases are TGTGCCAGCAGCGACAGGGTGCGAACAGTAAGGTCCTACGAGCAGTACTTC.

V is TRBV10-3 and J is TRBJ1-2; tentative D call: TRBD1 (5 bases). Germline lookup yields CDR1 ENHRY and CDR2 SYGVKD. Deletions cut 6 bases from V and 0 bases from J, with 14 bases between. The CDR3 has 15 amino acids. CDR3 residues: CAISPGTAPNYGYTF. As DNA, the CDR3 is TGTGCCATCAGCCCCGGGACCGCCCCTAACTATGGCTACACCTTC.

The chain uses TRBV9 and TRBJ1-3; TRBD1 aligns across 9 bases. V lost 3 bases and J lost 0; bases outside the gene matches: 10. Germline V gene sequence: CDR1 SGDLS, CDR2 YYNGEE. This CDR3 has 18 amino acids. CDR3 sequence reads: CASSATGTGTYSGNTIYF. The CDR3 DNA follows: TGTGCCAGCAGCGCGACCGGGACAGGGACCTACTCTGGAAACACCATATATTTT.

This chain uses TRBV5-1 with TRBJ2-3, with 8 bases matching TRBD1. CDR1 and CDR2 from the germline V gene are SGHRS and YFSETQ. The CDR3 is 15 residues long. The trim removed 3 bases at V and 2 bases at J, leaving 5 bases unmatched. The CDR3: CASSSGTGTTDTQYF. The DNA for the CDR3 is TGCGCCAGCAGCTCCGGGACAGGTACCACAGATACGCAGTATTTT.

J is TRBJ2-7 and V is TRBV29-1, with a tentative D call TRBD1 (5 bases). Trimming took off 3 bases at V and 2 bases at J, with 8 bases between the two ends. This CDR3 is 12 amino acids long. In germline, CDR1 is SQVTM, CDR2 ANQGSEA. The CDR3: CSVETETYEQYF. The CDR3 DNA sequence: TGCAGCGTTGAGACAGAGACCTACGAGCAGTACTTC.

V is TRBV9 and J is TRBJ2-3, with 14 nucleotides matching TRBD2. The V segment lost 3 bases and the J segment 1 base; nucleotides outside the gene matches: 4. This CDR3 has 17 amino acids. The germline V gene encodes CDR1 SGDLS and CDR2 YYNGEE. The CDR3 region has the DNA TGTGCCAGCAGCGGACTAGCGGGGGGGCGAGGCACAGATACGCAGTATTTT. It encodes CASSGLAGGRGTDTQYF.

This clone has a handful of counts. This rearrangement joins TRBV9 to TRBJ1-5, with D maybe TRBD1 (5 bases). The CDR3 is 15 amino acids. Germline V gene lookup returns CDR1 SGDLS and CDR2 YYNGEE. V gave up 0 bases and J gave up 7 bases, with 14 bases separating them. The CDR3, as DNA: TGTGCCAGCAGCGTAGGAGGGAGGGGCGGCCAGCCCCAGCATTTT. This translates into CASSVGGRGGQPQHF.

The rearrangement links TRBV10-3 to TRBJ1-3; D is possibly TRBD1 (5 bases). This CDR3 spans 12 amino acids. Germline V gene data show CDR1 as ENHRY and CDR2 as SYGVKD. The V end was cut by 8 bases, the J end by 3 bases, with 8 bases between. CDR3 sequence reads: CAIEGLGNTIYF. DNA for the CDR3: TGTGCCATCGAGGGACTTGGAAACACCATATATTTT.

In its sample, this clone was seen once. The chain uses TRBV18 and TRBJ1-5; 10 nucleotides align to TRBD1. The CDR3 has 14 amino acids. The V and J ends lost 3 bases and 9 bases, in that order; junction bases with no gene match: 5. CDR1 is KGHSH, CDR2 LQKENI, per germline. CDR3 residues: CASSPGQGRGPQHF. DNA of the CDR3: TGTGCCAGCTCACCGGGACAGGGGAGAGGGCCCCAGCATTTT.

V gene TRBV27 combines with J gene TRBJ1-1; D unclear. The germline gives CDR1 MNHEY, CDR2 SMNVEV (reference sequence). Deletions cut 3 bases from V and 8 bases from J, with 13 bases between. This CDR3 is built from 13 residues. The CDR3 loop is CASSFLALGEAFF. The CDR3 DNA sequence: TGTGCCAGCAGTTTCTTGGCACTCGGCGAAGCTTTCTTT.

The chain links TRBV7-2 to TRBJ2-3; D uncertain. Trimming pared 3 bases from V and 3 bases from J, leaving 10 bases between. This CDR3 comprises 14 residues. Germline V lookup: CDR1 SGHTA, CDR2 FQGNSA. The CDR3 DNA sequence: TGTGCCAGCAGCTTGCTCCGGGCTACAGATACGCAGTATTTT. It encodes CASSLLRATDTQYF.